This TCR beta chain was obtained from a study of blood T cell repertoires in COVID-19. The CDR3 runs 14 residues. V was clipped by 5 bases and J by 0 bases; unmatched bases: 3. Germline V gene lookup returns CDR1 SGHAT and CDR2 FQDESV (reference sequence). Produced via immunoSEQ multiplex PCR; TCRdb's table is partial and in-frame only. The sample records some 140,000 clones, approximately 88% being singletons. The source of this sequence is a man in his sixties with acute or convalescent COVID-19. What was sequenced was peripheral blood. The chain has TRBV11-1 and TRBJ1-1; 7 nucleotides line up with TRBD1. CDR3 bases: TGTGCCAGCAGCCCTGACAGGGTGAACACTGAAGCTTTCTTT. It translates to CASSPDRVNTEAFF. The full variable domain, with the rest looked up from reference TRBV11-1 and TRBJ1-1, is EAEVAQSPRYKITEKSQAVAFWCDPISGHATLYWYRQILGQGPELLVQFQDESVVDDSQLPKDRFSAERLKGVDSTLKIQPAELGDSAMYLCASSPDRVNTEAFFGQGTRLTVV.